This T cell receptor (beta chain) was observed in a study of OX40 agonist ivuxolimab in advanced cancers. Study summary: Ivuxolimab is a fully human IgG2 antibody that activates OX40 (CD134). The patients received ivuxolimab by intravenous route every 2 weeks at 0.01 to 10 mg/kg.

This clone appeared once. What it binds is unknown. Samples of blood were obtained at baseline, on cycle 4 day 1, and on cycle 7 day 1. Generated by immunoSEQ multiplex PCR, the TCRdb table keeps only in-frame clones and is missing some. The sample includes 10,000 to 12,000 clones, nearly 80% of them seen just once. Findings and caveats of the study: Dose levels from 0.1 to 3.0 mg/kg saw CD4+ and CD8+ blood T cells expand clonally by week 6.

Germline values: CDR1 SGHRS, CDR2 YFSETQ. V dropped 0 bases and J dropped 1 base, with 8 bases sitting between them. The CDR3 is 15 amino acids. The V call is TRBV5-1, the J call TRBJ2-1; unclear D gene. The source material was CD4+ or CD8+ T cells sorted from blood, sampled in a trial of the OX40 agonist ivuxolimab. This sequence was found in an adult with an advanced solid tumor such as melanoma, head and neck, liver or kidney cancer. The CDR3 sequence: CASSLAGTSYNEQFF. The CDR3 DNA reads as TGCGCCAGCAGCTTGGCGGGCACGTCCTACAATGAGCAGTTCTTC.